These T cell receptor beta chains were read from a single sample in a study of blood T cells in healthy people across ages. TCRdb re-called the 5' RACE reads through MiXCR, storing one row per CDR3 protein. The top ten clones hold 22% of a sample with almost 800,000 distinct CDR3 sequences, 55% to 75% of them seen once. The sequenced material came from blood. The receptors originated from a man aged 25 to 45 in good health. CDR3s include the opening cysteine and the closing phenylalanine or tryptophan. A D gene is named only where the DNA matches it firmly. Size is stated for part of the rows, as once, few or many counts, or as a class when the clone is expanded.

CDR3 protein: CASSLGRDGGYYNEQFF; CDR3 DNA: TGTGCCAGCAGCTTAGGACGGGACGGGGGTTACTACAATGAGCAGTTCTTC; D gene: NA; J gene: TRBJ2-1; V gene: TRBV7-8; clone size: NA
CDR3 protein: CASRGQGINEQFF; CDR3 DNA: TGTGCCAGCAGGGGACAAGGAATCAATGAGCAGTTCTTC; D gene: NA; J gene: TRBJ2-1; V gene: TRBV28; clone size: few
CDR3 protein: CSAITAGFLSEQFF; CDR3 DNA: TGCAGCGCCATTACAGCGGGATTTTTAAGTGAGCAGTTCTTC; D gene: TRBD2; J gene: TRBJ2-1; V gene: TRBV29-1; clone size: NA
CDR3 protein: CAGSPGRDSCNEQFF; CDR3 DNA: TGTGCCGGCAGCCCCGGTAGGGACTCCTGCAATGAGCAGTTCTTC; D gene: NA; J gene: TRBJ2-1; V gene: TRBV7-2; clone size: NA
CDR3 protein: CASSPRQDHMNTEAFF; CDR3 DNA: TGTGCCAGCAGCCCGCGACAGGACCACATGAACACTGAAGCTTTCTTT; D gene: NA; J gene: TRBJ1-1; V gene: TRBV9; clone size: NA
CDR3 protein: CASSPEVMNEQFF; CDR3 DNA: TGTGCCAGCAGCCCAGAAGTGATGAATGAGCAGTTCTTC; D gene: NA; J gene: TRBJ2-1; V gene: TRBV11-1; clone size: NA
CDR3 protein: CASSLEGEGGYTF; CDR3 DNA: TGCGCCAGCAGCTTGGAAGGGGAAGGGGGCTACACCTTC; D gene: NA; J gene: TRBJ1-2; V gene: TRBV5-1; clone size: NA
CDR3 protein: CASSVGTAPSKNIQYF; CDR3 DNA: TGTGCCAGCAGCGTAGGAACAGCCCCCTCCAAAAACATTCAGTACTTC; D gene: NA; J gene: TRBJ2-4; V gene: TRBV9; clone size: NA
CDR3 protein: CASSQDSPTHQPQHF; CDR3 DNA: TGCGCCAGCAGCCAAGATTCGCCTACTCATCAGCCCCAGCATTTT; D gene: NA; J gene: TRBJ1-5; V gene: TRBV4-1; clone size: NA
CDR3 protein: CSAVRPGTMLLETQYF; CDR3 DNA: TGCAGTGCTGTGAGGCCCGGGACTATGCTTCTAGAGACCCAGTACTTC; D gene: TRBD2; J gene: TRBJ2-5; V gene: TRBV20-1; clone size: NA
CDR3 protein: CASSISDAGEAFF; CDR3 DNA: TGTGCCAGCAGCATATCGGACGCTGGAGAAGCTTTCTTT; D gene: NA; J gene: TRBJ1-1; V gene: TRBV13; clone size: NA
CDR3 protein: CASSLFGETKKGYTF; CDR3 DNA: TGTGCCAGCAGCTTATTTGGGGAAACCAAAAAAGGCTACACCTTC; D gene: NA; J gene: TRBJ1-2; V gene: TRBV7-9; clone size: NA
CDR3 protein: CSALDRVGEQFF; CDR3 DNA: TGCAGCGCATTGGACAGGGTAGGTGAGCAGTTCTTC; D gene: TRBD1; J gene: TRBJ2-1; V gene: TRBV29-1; clone size: NA
CDR3 protein: CASSYAQGALLGYTF; CDR3 DNA: TGTGCCAGCAGTTATGCCCAGGGGGCGCTTCTCGGCTACACCTTC; D gene: TRBD1; J gene: TRBJ1-2; V gene: TRBV6-5; clone size: NA
CDR3 protein: CASTLGGGRYNEQFF; CDR3 DNA: TGTGCCAGCACCCTGGGAGGGGGCCGGTACAATGAGCAGTTCTTC; D gene: NA; J gene: TRBJ2-1; V gene: TRBV28; clone size: NA
CDR3 protein: CASSEVARNYEQYF; CDR3 DNA: TGTGCCAGCAGTGAAGTGGCGCGGAACTACGAGCAGTACTTC; D gene: NA; J gene: TRBJ2-7; V gene: TRBV6-1; clone size: NA
CDR3 protein: CASSTSNLILDEKLFF; CDR3 DNA: TGTGCCAGCAGTACCTCGAACCTCATCCTTGATGAAAAACTGTTTTTT; D gene: NA; J gene: TRBJ1-4; V gene: TRBV6-5; clone size: few
CDR3 protein: CSVKGRFQETQYF; CDR3 DNA: TGCAGCGTAAAGGGCAGGTTTCAAGAGACCCAGTACTTC; D gene: NA; J gene: TRBJ2-5; V gene: TRBV29-1; clone size: few
CDR3 protein: CASTLSDGGGYEQYF; CDR3 DNA: TGTGCCAGCACCCTCTCGGACGGAGGGGGCTACGAGCAGTACTTC; D gene: NA; J gene: TRBJ2-7; V gene: TRBV12-3/TRBV12-4; clone size: few
CDR3 protein: CASSLSTGSEKLFF; CDR3 DNA: TGCGCCAGCAGCTTGAGTACAGGGTCAGAAAAACTGTTTTTT; D gene: NA; J gene: TRBJ1-4; V gene: TRBV5-1; clone size: NA
CDR3 protein: CAISDIQGARETQYF; CDR3 DNA: TGTGCCATCAGTGACATACAGGGGGCTCGGGAGACCCAGTACTTC; D gene: TRBD1; J gene: TRBJ2-5; V gene: TRBV10-3; clone size: few
CDR3 protein: CSARDYPGTRFNEQFF; CDR3 DNA: TGCAGTGCTAGAGATTACCCCGGGACTAGGTTTAATGAGCAGTTCTTC; D gene: TRBD2; J gene: TRBJ2-1; V gene: TRBV20-1; clone size: NA
CDR3 protein: CASSTGQRKYF; CDR3 DNA: TGTGCCAGCAGCACAGGGCAAAGAAAGTACTTC; D gene: NA; J gene: TRBJ2-4; V gene: TRBV13; clone size: NA
CDR3 protein: CVSGAGINEQFF; CDR3 DNA: TGTGTCTCAGGTGCGGGGATTAATGAGCAGTTCTTC; D gene: NA; J gene: TRBJ2-1; V gene: TRBV12-3/TRBV12-4; clone size: NA
CDR3 protein: CSAVRNPGPEQYF; CDR3 DNA: TGCAGTGCCGTAAGAAATCCGGGACCCGAGCAGTACTTC; D gene: NA; J gene: TRBJ2-7; V gene: TRBV20-1; clone size: few
CDR3 protein: CASSAQGEFNYGYTF; CDR3 DNA: TGCGCCAGCAGCGCACAGGGGGAGTTTAACTATGGCTACACCTTC; D gene: TRBD1; J gene: TRBJ1-2; V gene: TRBV5-1; clone size: NA
CDR3 protein: CASSSGEDTEAFF; CDR3 DNA: TGTGCCAGCAGCTCAGGGGAGGACACTGAAGCTTTCTTT; D gene: NA; J gene: TRBJ1-1; V gene: TRBV2; clone size: NA
CDR3 protein: CASSYSTLEGQGSNEQFF; CDR3 DNA: TGTGCCAGCAGTTACTCTACTTTAGAGGGACAGGGTAGCAATGAGCAGTTCTTC; D gene: TRBD1; J gene: TRBJ2-1; V gene: TRBV6-5; clone size: few
CDR3 protein: CASSSISTSNEQFF; CDR3 DNA: TGTGCCAGCAGCTCCATATCCACTAGCAATGAGCAGTTCTTC; D gene: NA; J gene: TRBJ2-1; V gene: TRBV13; clone size: few
CDR3 protein: CASSSPLFGKETQYF; CDR3 DNA: TGTGCCAGCAGTAGCCCCCTGTTCGGGAAAGAGACCCAGTACTTC; D gene: NA; J gene: TRBJ2-5; V gene: TRBV6-2/TRBV6-3; clone size: NA
CDR3 protein: CSAATFLVPGLKSGANVLTF; CDR3 DNA: TGCAGTGCTGCCACCTTCTTGGTTCCCGGGTTGAAGTCTGGGGCCAACGTCCTGACTTTC; D gene: NA; J gene: TRBJ2-6; V gene: TRBV20-1; clone size: NA
CDR3 protein: CASSYPSRTSGLEETQYF; CDR3 DNA: TGTGCCAGCAGTTACCCTTCCCGGACTAGCGGGCTAGAAGAGACCCAGTACTTC; D gene: TRBD2; J gene: TRBJ2-5; V gene: TRBV6-5; clone size: NA
CDR3 protein: CASWKGGTTDTQYF; CDR3 DNA: TGTGCCAGCTGGAAGGGCGGGACTACAGATACGCAGTATTTT; D gene: NA; J gene: TRBJ2-3; V gene: TRBV3-1; clone size: NA
CDR3 protein: CASSSGAGPISYEQYF; CDR3 DNA: TGCGCCAGCAGCAGCGGTGCGGGACCGATCTCCTACGAGCAGTACTTC; D gene: NA; J gene: TRBJ2-7; V gene: TRBV5-1; clone size: few
CDR3 protein: CASRTPARASSSYNEQFF; CDR3 DNA: TGTGCCAGCAGAACCCCCGCCAGGGCCTCGAGTTCCTACAATGAGCAGTTCTTC; D gene: NA; J gene: TRBJ2-1; V gene: TRBV7-9; clone size: few
CDR3 protein: CATKYSSGTGELFF; CDR3 DNA: TGCGCCACCAAATACAGTAGCGGGACCGGGGAGCTGTTTTTT; D gene: TRBD2; J gene: TRBJ2-2; V gene: TRBV5-1; clone size: NA
CDR3 protein: CASNPTGGLYNEQFF; CDR3 DNA: TGTGCCAGCAATCCAACAGGGGGTCTCTACAATGAGCAGTTCTTC; D gene: TRBD1; J gene: TRBJ2-1; V gene: TRBV12-3/TRBV12-4; clone size: NA
CDR3 protein: CASSLAPTYNEQYF; CDR3 DNA: TGCGCCAGCAGCTTGGCACCAACCTACAATGAGCAGTACTTC; D gene: NA; J gene: TRBJ2-7; V gene: TRBV5-1; clone size: NA
CDR3 protein: CATSRVRGMETQYF; CDR3 DNA: TGTGCCACCAGCAGAGTCAGAGGAATGGAGACCCAGTACTTC; D gene: NA; J gene: TRBJ2-5; V gene: TRBV15; clone size: NA
CDR3 protein: CASSPGTGDYGYTF; CDR3 DNA: TGTGCCAGCAGCCCCGGGACAGGGGACTATGGCTACACCTTC; D gene: TRBD1; J gene: TRBJ1-2; V gene: TRBV7-2; clone size: NA
CDR3 protein: CASSMVSSGSIEQYF; CDR3 DNA: TGTGCCAGTAGTATGGTGTCTAGCGGGAGTATCGAGCAGTACTTC; D gene: TRBD2; J gene: TRBJ2-7; V gene: TRBV19; clone size: NA
CDR3 protein: CASSQVGPMGETQYF; CDR3 DNA: TGCGCCAGCAGCCAAGTGGGGCCGATGGGAGAGACCCAGTACTTC; D gene: NA; J gene: TRBJ2-5; V gene: TRBV4-1; clone size: NA
CDR3 protein: CASSFGRGEYEQYF; CDR3 DNA: TGTGCCAGCAGCTTCGGCAGGGGGGAGTACGAGCAGTACTTC; D gene: NA; J gene: TRBJ2-7; V gene: TRBV13; clone size: NA
CDR3 protein: CASSQPWGAGNTEAFF; CDR3 DNA: TGTGCCAGCAGCCAACCCTGGGGCGCGGGGAACACTGAAGCTTTCTTT; D gene: NA; J gene: TRBJ1-1; V gene: TRBV4-2; clone size: NA
CDR3 protein: CATSDPTYRKYF; CDR3 DNA: TGTGCCACCAGTGACCCTACCTACAGGAAGTACTTC; D gene: NA; J gene: TRBJ2-7; V gene: TRBV24-1; clone size: NA